These 11 T cell receptor beta chains were all obtained from the same sample, sequenced in a study of T-cell memory formation after mild COVID-19. One entry per CDR3 protein results from TCRdb running MiXCR on the 5' RACE reads. The table includes under 400,000 distinct CDR3 sequences, 20% to 25% detected once. The sample comprised PBMCs or a T cell subset sorted from them (not recorded which). The receptors originated from an adult woman who had mild COVID-19 (a few samples of this study predate the infection). Cell type and time point are not known.

This clonotype occurred once. CDR3 protein: CSASYLAGVVSTDTQYF. The CDR3 DNA reads TGCAGTGCTAGTTACCTAGCGGGAGTGGTGAGCACAGATACGCAGTATTTT. The J gene is TRBJ2-3, the V gene TRBV20-1, with TRBD2 matching 10 bases. This CDR3 has 17 amino acids. Germline V lookup: CDR1 DFQATT, CDR2 SNEGSKA (reference sequence). V shed 3 bases, J shed 0 bases, and the junction held 9 bases outside the gene matches.

This clonotype was seen only a few times. The chain carries TRBV7-9 and TRBJ2-3; 7 bases line up with TRBD1. This CDR3 contains 14 residues. Germline CDR1 is SEHNR and CDR2 is FQNEAQ (reference sequence). The V gene end was trimmed by 5 bases and the J gene end by 6 bases; junction bases not matched to a gene: 8. CDR3 protein: CASSINRGADTQYF. In DNA form, the CDR3 reads TGTGCCAGCAGCATCAACAGGGGCGCGGATACGCAGTATTTT.

The table lists this clonotype with a few counts. This sequence joins TRBV7-9 and TRBJ2-3; TRBD1 matches 11 bases. The CDR3 consists of 16 residues. V dropped 5 bases and J dropped 5; count of bases not matched to a gene: 9. Germline V lookup: CDR1 SEHNR, CDR2 FQNEAQ (reference sequence). DNA of the CDR3: TGTGCCAGCAGCCACCACGGGACAGGGGGTGGAGATACGCAGTATTTT. Its translation is CASSHHGTGGGDTQYF. The variable domain in full, with the rest retrieved from reference TRBV7-9 and TRBJ2-3, is DTGVSQNPRHKITKRGQNVTFRCDPISEHNRLYWYRQTLGQGPEFLTYFQNEAQLEKSRLLSDRFSAERPKGSFSTLEIQRTEQGDSAMYLCASSHHGTGGGDTQYFGPGTRLTVL.

This chain links TRBV29-1 with TRBJ1-6; D is ambiguous. The ends were cut back, 6 bases at V and 5 bases at J, with 17 bases in the middle. Germline CDR1 is SQVTM and CDR2 is ANQGSEA. This CDR3 is built from 15 residues. The CDR3 DNA sequence: TGCAGCGTAGATATAGGAGATCCTGATAATTCACCCCTCCACTTT. Protein: CSVDIGDPDNSPLHF.

The chain recombines TRBV9 with TRBJ2-5; D is unresolved. The CDR3 runs 13 residues. Trimming removed 3 bases at V and 5 bases at J, with 11 bases between. Germline V gene data show CDR1 as SGDLS and CDR2 as YYNGEE. CDR3 loop: CASSGHVGETQYF. In DNA form, the CDR3 reads TGTGCCAGCAGCGGACACGTTGGGGAGACCCAGTACTTC.

This clonotype was seen a handful of times. This chain links TRBV4-3 with TRBJ1-2, with 8 bases that match TRBD1. CDR1 LGHNA and CDR2 YSLEER come from the germline V gene. V shed 3 bases, J shed 3 bases, and the junction held 6 bases outside the gene matches. The length of the CDR3 is 15 residues. In DNA form, the CDR3 reads TGCGCCAGCAGCCACCTACAGGGGGAGTACTATGGCTACACCTTC. The encoded protein is CASSHLQGEYYGYTF.

The chain uses TRBV5-1 and TRBJ2-3; D gene unclear. This CDR3 has 15 amino acids. Between the trimmed V and J ends, which lost 0 bases and 0 bases, there was a span of 8 bases. Per germline, CDR1 SGHRS and CDR2 YFSETQ. CDR3 in amino acids: CASSLALISTDTQYF. The CDR3 DNA reads as TGCGCCAGCAGCTTGGCCCTGATAAGCACAGATACGCAGTATTTT.

In this sample, this clonotype turned up a few times. The V call is TRBV12-3 or TRBV12-4, the J call TRBJ2-7; tentative D call: TRBD2 (7 bases). The CDR3 extends over 14 amino acids. V lost 4 bases to trimming and J lost 3 bases, with 13 bases between them. CDR3 sequence reads: CASSSGEGVYEQYF. CDR3 DNA: TGTGCCAGCAGTTCAGGGGAGGGTGTCTACGAGCAGTACTTC.

In this sample, this clonotype turned up once. The chain uses TRBV6-5 and TRBJ1-1; 9 bases line up with TRBD1. This CDR3 is built from 15 residues. Unmatched junction bases numbered 12, after V lost 5 bases and J lost 8 bases. Germline V CDR1 and CDR2: MNHEY, SVGAGI. The CDR3 DNA reads as TGTGCCAGCAGTAACGACCGGGACAGGGATGGGGAAGCTTTCTTT. This sequence encodes CASSNDRDRDGEAFF.

The J gene is TRBJ1-1, the V gene TRBV7-9, with a weak D call TRBD1 (5 bases). V was cut by 6 bases and J by 3 bases, with 11 bases left in between. The CDR3 runs to 13 residues. Germline CDR1 reads SEHNR; CDR2 reads FQNEAQ (reference sequence). The CDR3, as DNA: TGTGCCAGCAGATCGACAGCAGACACTGAAGCTTTCTTT. As protein: CASRSTADTEAFF.

There are a few counts of this clonotype. V usage is TRBV3-1 and J usage is TRBJ1-1; 7 positions agree with TRBD1. CDR3 size: 15 residues. Germline-derived CDR1 and CDR2 are LGHDT and YNNKEL (reference sequence). Trimming took 4 bases from V and 6 from J; bases not matched to a gene: 11. Here the CDR3 reads CASSPTGAHEPEAFF. The CDR3 region has the DNA TGTGCCAGCAGCCCTACAGGGGCCCACGAGCCTGAAGCTTTCTTT.